This TCR beta chain emerged from a study of blood T cell repertoires in COVID-19. For the study at large: The study drew acute and convalescent COVID-19 samples from the United States, Italy and Spain. From T cells, B-cell-depleted T cells, or PBMCs came the material, which was cDNA or gDNA.

The CDR3 extends over 15 amino acids. In germline, CDR1 is LGHDT, CDR2 YNNKEL (reference sequence). V was cut by 1 base and J by 6 bases, with 10 bases left in between. Measured with immunoSEQ multiplex PCR; TCRdb has only the in-frame clones, and not every one. The data hold roughly 330,000 clones, with more than 75% observed a single time. The source is a woman in her fifties or sixties with active or convalescent COVID-19. The V and J genes are TRBV3-1 (or the pseudogene TRBV3-2) and TRBJ1-6; possibly TRBD1 for D (6 bases). The sequencing input was peripheral blood. CDR3 bases: TGTGCCAGCAGCCAAGTGCAGGGGACTAATTCACCCCTCCACTTT. This codes for CASSQVQGTNSPLHF.